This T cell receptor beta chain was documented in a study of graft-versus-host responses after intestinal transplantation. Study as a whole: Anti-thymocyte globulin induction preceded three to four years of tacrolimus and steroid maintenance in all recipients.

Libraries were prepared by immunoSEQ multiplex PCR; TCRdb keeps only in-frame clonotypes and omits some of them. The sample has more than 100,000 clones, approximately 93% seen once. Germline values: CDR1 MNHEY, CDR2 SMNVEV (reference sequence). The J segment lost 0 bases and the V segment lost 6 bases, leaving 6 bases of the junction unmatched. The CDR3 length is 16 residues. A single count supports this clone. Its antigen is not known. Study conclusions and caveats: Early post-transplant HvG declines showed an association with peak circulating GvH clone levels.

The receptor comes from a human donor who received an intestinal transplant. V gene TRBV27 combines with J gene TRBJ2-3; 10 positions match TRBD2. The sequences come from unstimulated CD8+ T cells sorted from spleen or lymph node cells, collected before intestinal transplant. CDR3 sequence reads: CASRKRGGPSTDTQYF. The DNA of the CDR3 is TGTGCCAGCAGGAAGCGGGGGGGACCTAGCACAGATACGCAGTATTTT.